The source of this T cell receptor beta chain is a study of control samples from healthy donors and cancer patients. Measured with immunoSEQ multiplex PCR; TCRdb has only the in-frame clones, and not every one. This table holds about 30,000 clones, around 92% found once. Germline CDR1 and CDR2: SNHLY and FYNNEI. This CDR3 contains 15 residues. Trimming cost V 7 bases and J 6 bases, with 18 bases left between them. The chain recombines TRBV2 with TRBJ1-4; no reliable D call. This clonotype originated in a man aged 45-65 years with lung cancer. Sequenced sample: PBMCs. The CDR3 loop reads CASTVGRVWDEKLFF. The CDR3 DNA reads as TGTGCCAGCACCGTAGGGCGGGTTTGGGATGAAAAACTGTTTTTT.